The clone carrying this T cell receptor (beta chain) was picked up many times. Its antigen is currently unknown. The sample originates from a study of CD8 T cells in ankylosing spondylitis. Study conclusions and caveats: Ankylosing spondylitis blood appeared to carry a characteristic TCR beta motif of under ten highly homologous variants. Some motif variants had been reported before (in reactive arthritis synovial fluid and blood).

Generation of TCR beta libraries employed quantitative 5'-RACE incorporating molecular barcodes. TCRdb analysed the 5' RACE reads with MiXCR anew, one entry per CDR3 protein. The data show more than 150,000 distinct CDR3 sequences, about 20% seen once. Trimming took 5 bases from V and 4 from J, leaving 23 bases between them. CDR1 is MDHEN and CDR2 is SYDVKM in the germline V gene. The CDR3 extends over 17 amino acids. The chain combines TRBV28 with TRBJ2-5, with D tentatively TRBD1 (6 bases). Sequenced input: blood, either unsorted or a sorted T cell fraction (not recorded which). This sequence originates from a male donor between 10 and 30 years old with ankylosing spondylitis or in good health (not recorded which). CDR3 loop: CASSTYTGTRRRETQYF. In nucleotides, the CDR3 is TGTGCCAGCAGTACCTATACCGGGACACGGAGGCGAGAGACCCAGTACTTC.